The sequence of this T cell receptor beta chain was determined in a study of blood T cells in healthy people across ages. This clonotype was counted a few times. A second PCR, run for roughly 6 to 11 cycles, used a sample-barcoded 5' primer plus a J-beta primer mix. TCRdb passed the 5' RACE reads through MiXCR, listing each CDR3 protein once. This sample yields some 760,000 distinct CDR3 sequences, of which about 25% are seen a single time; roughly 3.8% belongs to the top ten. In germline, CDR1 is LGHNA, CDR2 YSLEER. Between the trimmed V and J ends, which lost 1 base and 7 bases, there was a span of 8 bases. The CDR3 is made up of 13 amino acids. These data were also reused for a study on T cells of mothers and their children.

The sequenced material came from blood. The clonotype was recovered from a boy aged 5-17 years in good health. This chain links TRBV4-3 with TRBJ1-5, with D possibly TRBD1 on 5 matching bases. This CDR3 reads CASSQGQFQPQHF. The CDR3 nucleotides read TGCGCCAGCAGCCAAGGACAGTTCCAGCCCCAGCATTTT.